This is a list of T cell receptor beta chains from one sample in a study of blood T cell repertoires in COVID-19. Sequencing used immunoSEQ multiplex PCR; TCRdb keeps in-frame clones, though not all of them. The table shows about 220,000 clones, with around 80% occurring only once. The source material was peripheral blood. The receptors originated from a human donor in a cohort sampled during active COVID-19. Both conserved end residues are part of each CDR3.

>TRBJ2-1|15|TRBV6-1
CASSDKRSSYNEQFF
>TRBJ2-6|17|TRBV2
CASSGRDTFSGANVLTF
>TRBJ2-2|16|TRBV9
CASSLAGGPGTGELFF
>TRBJ2-2|18|TRBV3-1/TRBV3-2
CASSQGGREVRSGGELFF
>TRBJ1-2|14|TRBV3-1/TRBV3-2
CASSQDGTVRGYTF
>TRBJ1-2|14|TRBV30
CAWTPKGGTDGYTF
>TRBJ1-2|14|TRBV9
CASSDDRVSYGYTF
>TRBJ1-5|15|TRBV29-1
CSVVYSSYSNQPQHF
>TRBJ1-2|15|TRBV29-1
CSVETTGDTNYGYTF
>TRBJ1-2|13|TRBV7-9
CASSLAGGRGYTF
>TRBJ2-2|14|TRBV2
CASKELAGTGELFF
>TRBJ2-3|15|TRBV3-1/TRBV3-2
CASSQGTGEGDTQYF
>TRBJ1-3|12|TRBV29-1
CSVQGGGNTIYF
>TRBJ2-1|13|TRBV29-1
CSGGLASYNEQFF
>TRBJ1-4|15|TRBV14
CASSQSVGAGEKLFF
>TRBJ2-7|13|TRBV6-5
CASSYSGQYEQYF